This T cell receptor beta chain came from a study of shared clonotypes between healthy human individuals. In this sample, this clone turned up a few times. The method was immunoSEQ multiplex PCR; TCRdb's version includes in-frame clones alone and lacks a portion of them. The data hold about 680,000 clones, with about two thirds observed a single time. Trimming cost V 9 bases and J 8 bases; bases outside gene matches: 11. The germline gives CDR1 MNHNS, CDR2 SASEGT. This CDR3 comprises 13 residues. This TCR was sampled from a woman in her thirties in good health. Source material: memory CD4+ T cells sorted from blood. Subset noted: CD45RA-negative fraction. V is TRBV6-1 and J is TRBJ1-2; 8 bases are a match to TRBD1. CDR3 bases: TGTGCCAGAAAGTCGGACAGGGTGGGCGGCTACACCTTC. This codes for CARKSDRVGGYTF.